The rows below give T cell receptor beta chains drawn from one sample of a study of T cell repertoires in cytomegalovirus infection. These TCRs' antigens remain unknown. Via MiXCR, TCRdb re-called the reads, giving one row per CDR3 protein. Among more than 55,000 distinct CDR3 sequences listed, roughly 20% were seen once. The input for sequencing was CD8+ T cells from cultured PBMCs, taken from culture after CMV antigen stimulation. These receptors all stem from a human donor in good health (CMV status not recorded). Some clones in this sample may be carry-over from other donors' samples. The CDR3 runs from the conserved cysteine through the conserved F or W. The D gene is left open where the match is weak. Size is stated for part of the rows, as once, few or many counts, or as a class when the clone is expanded.

NA	TRBV19	NA	TRBJ1-5	TGTGCCAGCTCCTGGCCCGGCAGCAATCAGCCCCAGCATTTT	CASSWPGSNQPQHF
NA	TRBV7-9	NA	TRBJ2-7	TGTGCCAGCAGCTTAGAAGATTGGGTCGGCTACGAGCAGTACTTC	CASSLEDWVGYEQYF
TRBD1	TRBV27	many	TRBJ1-1	TGTGCCAGCACGGTGGGGACAGGGGGGAACACTGAAGCTTTCTTT	CASTVGTGGNTEAFF
TRBD1	TRBV5-1	many	TRBJ1-5	TGCGCCAGCAGCTTGGGACAGGGAGATCAGCCCCAGCATTTT	CASSLGQGDQPQHF
TRBD2	TRBV7-8	NA	TRBJ2-1	TGTGCCAGCAGCGGTAGCGGGGGGATCCTCCGTGAGCAGTTCTTC	CASSGSGGILREQFF
NA	TRBV2	NA	TRBJ1-1	TGTGCCAGCAGTGAAGCCTCAGGGTACACTGAAGCTTTCTTT	CASSEASGYTEAFF
NA	TRBV7-9	NA	TRBJ1-1	TGTGCCAGCAGCCCCGCGGGAGGCGACGAAGCTTTCTTT	CASSPAGGDEAFF
TRBD1	TRBV28	NA	TRBJ2-2	TGTGCCAGCAGTTTAATAGGACAGGGAGCCACCGGGGAGCTGTTTTTT	CASSLIGQGATGELFF
TRBD1	TRBV11-1	few	TRBJ2-5	TGTGCCAGCAGCTCCCACCAACAGGGGCAAGAGACCCAGTACTTC	CASSSHQQGQETQYF
NA	TRBV7-9	NA	TRBJ2-2	TGTGCCAGCAGCCCCCGACAGGAAAACACCGGGGAGCTGTTTTTT	CASSPRQENTGELFF
NA	TRBV11-2	NA	TRBJ1-1	TGTGCCAGCAGCTTATACATCACCTCGGGGGCTAACACTGAAGCTTTCTTT	CASSLYITSGANTEAFF
NA	TRBV4-1	NA	TRBJ2-5	TGCGCCAGCAGCCGAACTAGTTCGACTGAGACCCAGTACTTC	CASSRTSSTETQYF
NA	TRBV7-6	once	TRBJ1-1	TGTGCCAGCAGCTTGGGGGGTGGCGACACTGAAGCTTTCTTT	CASSLGGGDTEAFF
NA	TRBV12-3/TRBV12-4	many	TRBJ2-7	TGTGCCAGCAGTTTCGTCGAAGGATACTACGAGCAGTACTTC	CASSFVEGYYEQYF
TRBD1	TRBV5-8	few	TRBJ2-1	TGTGCCAGCAGCGAGGGACAGGGTTCATCCCCGTTCATCAATGAGCAGTTCTTC	CASSEGQGSSPFINEQFF
TRBD1	TRBV19	NA	TRBJ2-4	TGTGCCAGTAGTTCGAGACAGGGTCCCAAAAACATTCAGTACTTC	CASSSRQGPKNIQYF
TRBD1	TRBV4-1	NA	TRBJ2-1	TGCGCCAGCAGCCGGGGACAGGGGGAATATGAGCAGTTCTTC	CASSRGQGEYEQFF
TRBD1	TRBV5-6	NA	TRBJ2-1	TGTGCCAGCAGCCCAGGGACAGGGGGCGGATTGGGTGAGCAGTTCTTC	CASSPGTGGGLGEQFF
NA	TRBV11-2	few	TRBJ1-5	TGTGCCAGTCCCTCGGCCTCAGATCAGCCCCAGCATTTT	CASPSASDQPQHF
NA	TRBV10-3	many	TRBJ1-1	TGTGCCATCAGTGACCGGCAGGGATCTGGCACTGAAGCTTTCTTT	CAISDRQGSGTEAFF
TRBD1	TRBV6-1	NA	TRBJ1-2	TGTGCCAGCAGTGAATTTAGTGGACAGGCCCATGGGGGCTACACCTTC	CASSEFSGQAHGGYTF
TRBD1	TRBV7-2	few	TRBJ2-1	TGTGCCAGCAGCTTAGCCGGGACAGGGCGAGGCAATGAGCAGTTCTTC	CASSLAGTGRGNEQFF
NA	TRBV6-5	once	TRBJ1-2	TGTGCCAGCAGTTACGCCCGAGGGTCAGGCTACACCTTC	CASSYARGSGYTF
NA	TRBV15	many	TRBJ1-1	TGTGCCACCAGCAGAGATTTGAACATGAACACTGAAGCTTTCTTT	CATSRDLNMNTEAFF
NA	TRBV14	few	TRBJ2-4	TGTGCCAGCAGCCAAGAAGGTCTAGCCAAAAACATTCAGTACTTC	CASSQEGLAKNIQYF
NA	TRBV4-2	few	TRBJ2-7	TGTGCCAGCAGCCAATCCCCAGCGGGCGAGCAGTACTTC	CASSQSPAGEQYF
NA	TRBV7-6	NA	TRBJ2-1	TGTGCCAGCAGCGGCGGGACGGCGGCCGGGCAGTTCTTC	CASSGGTAAGQFF
NA	TRBV15	NA	TRBJ1-3	TGTGCCACCAGCAGAGATGGGACGGGGGAGTTGCGCGGAAACACCATATATTTT	CATSRDGTGELRGNTIYF
NA	TRBV7-8	once	TRBJ2-7	TGTGCCAGCAGCTTAGTACTAGACTACGAGCAGTACTTC	CASSLVLDYEQYF
NA	TRBV7-6	few	TRBJ1-1	TGTGCCAGCAGCTACAGGGCCGGCAGTACTGAAGCTTTCTTT	CASSYRAGSTEAFF
NA	TRBV20-1	NA	TRBJ2-7	TGCAGTGCTAGAGATCAAGTCCAGGCGTTCCTATACGAGCAGTACTTC	CSARDQVQAFLYEQYF
NA	TRBV27	few	TRBJ1-1	TGTGCCAGCAGTCAAAGGGGCAGGGGCCACACTGAAGCTTTCTTT	CASSQRGRGHTEAFF
NA	TRBV7-2	NA	TRBJ2-7	TGTGCCAGCAGCTATTGGACGGGATCCTACGAGCAGTACTTC	CASSYWTGSYEQYF
NA	TRBV11-3	few	TRBJ2-2	TGTGCCAGCAGCTTCGGGGATACCGGGGAGCTGTTTTTT	CASSFGDTGELFF
NA	TRBV27	NA	TRBJ1-1	TGTGCCAGCGGACGGAGAATGAACACTGAAGCTTTCTTT	CASGRRMNTEAFF
NA	TRBV7-2	NA	TRBJ2-7	TGTGCCAGCAACTTATCCTATGAGGGTTTCCACGAGCAGTACTTC	CASNLSYEGFHEQYF
NA	TRBV12-3/TRBV12-4	NA	TRBJ1-5	TGTGCCAGCAGTTTGGAGGGGTTCAGCAATCAGCCCCAGCATTTT	CASSLEGFSNQPQHF
NA	TRBV7-2	NA	TRBJ1-3	TGTGCCAGCAGCTTTATATTCTCCGGAAACACCATATATTTT	CASSFIFSGNTIYF
NA	TRBV4-3	many	TRBJ1-1	TGCGCCAGCAGCCAAGGACACATGAACACTGAAGCTTTCTTT	CASSQGHMNTEAFF
NA	TRBV2	few	TRBJ2-7	TGTGCCAGCAGGACGGCCGGGGGTAGTCACGAGCAGTACTTC	CASRTAGGSHEQYF